The entry that follows covers one T cell receptor (beta chain) sequence. Distinct nucleotide sequences in the sample also encode this CDR3. The CDR3 has 14 amino acids. The V and J ends lost 1 base and 1 base respectively, with 8 bases between them. Germline V gene sequence: CDR1 SGHRS, CDR2 YFSETQ. This specimen belongs to a study of the immune and genomic landscape of osteosarcoma. Primary, local recurrence and metastasis osteosarcoma tumors were taken after treatment from poor-prognosis patients. Generated by immunoSEQ multiplex PCR, the TCRdb table keeps only in-frame clones and is missing some. Seen here are several thousand clones, around two thirds observed once, and the top ten hold about 15%.

The origin of this receptor is a human donor with osteosarcoma. The chain recombines TRBV5-1 with TRBJ1-1; D ambiguous. The sequenced sample consisted of osteosarcoma tumor tissue from the femur. The CDR3 DNA follows: TGCGCCAGCAGCTTGTCAAAAGGGAACACTGAAGCTTTCTTT. Residues: CASSLSKGNTEAFF.